These 27 T cell receptor beta chains came from one sample sequenced in a study of T-cell memory formation after mild COVID-19. TCRdb independently ran MiXCR on the 5' RACE reads; one entry per CDR3 protein. The repertoire includes 350,000 or so distinct CDR3 sequences, 20% to 25% of them detected once, and around 23% sits in the top ten. The sequenced sample was PBMCs or a T cell subset sorted from them (not recorded which). The receptors were sampled from a young man who had mild COVID-19 (a few samples of this study predate the infection). Cell type and time point are not known.

This clonotype appeared a few times. The chain links TRBV20-1 to TRBJ2-3; tentative D call: TRBD1 (6 bases). Per the germline V gene, CDR1 is DFQATT and CDR2 is SNEGSKA (reference sequence). The CDR3 totals 13 residues. The V end lost 5 bases, the J end lost 2 bases, and 11 bases lay between the germline ends. The CDR3 protein is CSAGGHHTDTQYF. The DNA for the CDR3 is TGCAGTGCTGGGGGACACCACACAGATACGCAGTATTTT.

This clonotype was found a few times. The chain uses TRBV20-1 and TRBJ2-5; a weak D match, TRBD2 (5 bases). The CDR3 has 11 residues. Looked up from germline, CDR1 is DFQATT and CDR2 is SNEGSKA (reference sequence). The CDR3 spells CSGVGGETQYF. CDR3 nucleotide sequence: TGCAGCGGGGTAGGAGGAGAGACCCAGTACTTC.

This chain links TRBV28 with TRBJ1-2; D may be TRBD1 (5 bases). This CDR3 is 14 amino acids long. Germline values: CDR1 MDHEN, CDR2 SYDVKM. The germline V and J ends were trimmed by 6 bases and 5 bases, with 16 bases remaining between them. The CDR3 coding sequence is TGTGCCAGCAGGACCCCCGGGGGGATTTATGGCTACACCTTC. Amino acid sequence: CASRTPGGIYGYTF.

V and J are TRBV6-1 and TRBJ2-2; 12 nucleotides match TRBD1. From germline, CDR1 is MNHNS and CDR2 SASEGT. The CDR3 is made up of 15 amino acids. Germline trimming cut 6 bases from V and 6 bases from J; bases unmatched to any gene: 5. CDR3 sequence (DNA): TGTGCCAGCAGGACCGGGACAGGGGGCCCCGGGGAGCTGTTTTTT. Protein sequence: CASRTGTGGPGELFF.

This sequence joins TRBV6-2 or TRBV6-3 and TRBJ2-5; 7 positions agree with TRBD1. With V trimmed by 10 bases and J by 1 base, 6 bases remained unmatched. Looked up from germline, CDR1 is MNHEY and CDR2 is SVGEGT. This CDR3 has 13 amino acids. The CDR3 DNA reads TGTGCCACCGAGGGACAGCTCCAAGAGACCCAGTACTTC. Amino acids: CATEGQLQETQYF.

The chain uses TRBV7-3 and TRBJ2-5; 13 bases agree with TRBD2. This CDR3 comprises 15 residues. CDR1 is SGHTA, CDR2 FQGTGA, per germline. After removal of 3 bases from V and 3 bases from J, the junction contained 1 base not matched to a gene. CDR3 DNA: TGTGCCAGCAGCTTTGGGACTAGCGGGGAAGAGACCCAGTACTTC. Translation: CASSFGTSGEETQYF.

The chain carries TRBV9 and TRBJ1-1; D is ambiguous. CDR1 and CDR2 from the germline V gene are SGDLS and YYNGEE. The V end was cut by 0 bases, the J end by 8 bases, with 8 bases between. The CDR3 is made up of 12 amino acids. Here the CDR3 reads CASSVDPGEAFF. CDR3 bases: TGTGCCAGCAGCGTAGATCCGGGGGAAGCTTTCTTT.

The chain is built from TRBV7-9 and TRBJ2-5, with D uncertain. The CDR3 runs 13 residues. Per germline, CDR1 SEHNR and CDR2 FQNEAQ (reference sequence). V lost 4 bases and J 5 bases, leaving 11 bases between the germline ends. The CDR3 is CASSSVGFETQYF. For the CDR3, the DNA is TGTGCCAGCAGCTCAGTCGGTTTTGAGACCCAGTACTTC.

V usage is TRBV7-3 and J usage is TRBJ2-2; 10 positions agree with TRBD2. CDR1 is SGHTA and CDR2 is FQGTGA in the germline V gene. The CDR3 has 15 residues. V dropped 6 bases and J dropped 7; count of bases not matched to a gene: 8. Here the CDR3 reads CASSHSGGAVGELFF. The CDR3 DNA sequence: TGTGCCAGCAGTCACAGCGGGGGGGCCGTCGGGGAGCTGTTTTTT.

This clonotype has more than one count but fewer than ten. The rearrangement uses TRBV5-6 and TRBJ2-2; 8 positions match TRBD1. CDR3 length: 15 residues. V lost 3 bases, J lost 6 bases, and 7 bases stayed unmatched. Germline V gene lookup returns CDR1 SGHDT and CDR2 YYEEEE. The CDR3 nucleotides are TGTGCCAGCAGCTGGGGACAGGTGTCCGCCGGGGAGCTGTTTTTT. This sequence encodes CASSWGQVSAGELFF.

V gene TRBV7-9 combines with J gene TRBJ2-5, with D possibly TRBD1 on 6 matching bases. This CDR3 region has 14 residues. V lost 5 bases and J 4 bases, leaving 14 bases between the germline ends. From germline, CDR1 is SEHNR and CDR2 FQNEAQ (reference sequence). The DNA for the CDR3 is TGTGCCAGCAGCGGGGACACTTCCAGAGAGACCCAGTACTTC. Its protein is CASSGDTSRETQYF.

V usage is TRBV7-8 and J usage is TRBJ1-2; unclear D gene. V was pared by 5 bases and J by 9 bases, with 25 bases between. The CDR3 has 16 amino acids. Germline assignment: CDR1 SGHVS and CDR2 FQNEAQ. CDR3 amino acids: CASSLRGVRAQLSYTF. The CDR3 nucleotides are TGTGCCAGCAGCCTACGCGGGGTGCGTGCCCAGTTGAGCTACACCTTC.

This CDR3 is CAGWNDPEGGYTF. For the CDR3, the DNA is TGTGCCGGGTGGAATGACCCCGAGGGAGGCTACACCTTC. V and J are TRBV7-9 and TRBJ1-2; D gene unclear. V was pared by 11 bases and J by 8 bases, with 21 bases between. The CDR3 covers 13 residues. Germline V gene sequence: CDR1 SEHNR, CDR2 FQNEAQ (reference sequence).

This clonotype turned up a few times. CDR3 nucleotide sequence: TGTGCCAGCAGTTCGGGGCCAATACTGGGCGAGCAGTACTTC. Protein product: CASSSGPILGEQYF. V gene TRBV28 combines with J gene TRBJ2-7; D possibly matches TRBD1 or TRBD2 (5 bases each). Germline V gene lookup returns CDR1 MDHEN and CDR2 SYDVKM. Trimming cost V 4 bases and J 6 bases, with 16 bases left between them. The CDR3 loop spans 14 amino acids. Supplemented by reference TRBV28 and TRBJ2-7, the full variable domain reads DVKVTQSSRYLVKRTGEKVFLECVQDMDHENMFWYRQDPGLGLRLIYFSYDVKMKEKGDIPEGYSVSREKKERFSLILESASTNQTSMYLCASSSGPILGEQYFGPGTRLTVT.

There are a few counts of this clonotype. The chain recombines TRBV7-6 with TRBJ2-7; TRBD1 agrees at 7 bases. This CDR3 region has 15 residues. Germline loops: CDR1 SGHVS, CDR2 FNYEAQ. V gave up 5 bases and J gave up 2 bases; unmatched junction bases: 9. The chain's CDR3 is CASSIEGQGAYEQYF. In nucleotides, the CDR3 is TGTGCCAGCAGCATTGAGGGGCAGGGGGCCTACGAGCAGTACTTC.

This clonotype has a handful of counts. The gene calls are TRBV6-5 and TRBJ1-1; D may be TRBD1 (6 bases). Trimming removed 0 bases from V and 7 bases from J, with 12 bases in between. The CDR3 runs 14 residues. Germline-derived CDR1 and CDR2 are MNHEY and SVGAGI. The CDR3 sequence: CASSYSGGAVEAFF. Written as DNA, the CDR3 is TGTGCCAGCAGTTACTCGGGGGGGGCGGTTGAAGCTTTCTTT.

This clonotype was seen only a few times. The genes are TRBV5-1 and TRBJ2-2; 9 bases are shared with TRBD1. The junction had 2 bases not matched to a gene; V was cut back by 4 bases and J by 1 base. The germline gives CDR1 SGHRS, CDR2 YFSETQ. There are 15 residues in the CDR3. CDR3 in DNA: TGCGCCAGCAGCACGGGACAGGGGAACACCGGGGAGCTGTTTTTT. Translated, it gives CASSTGQGNTGELFF.

This chain uses TRBV7-2 with TRBJ2-5, with a tentative D call TRBD2 (6 bases). This CDR3 has 15 amino acids. Trimming shortened V by 5 bases and J by 4 bases, and 17 bases separated the two germline ends. The germline V gene encodes CDR1 SGHTA and CDR2 FQGNSA. The CDR3 loop is CASSQVGGSRETQYF. The CDR3 bases are TGTGCCAGCAGCCAAGTGGGGGGTTCGCGAGAGACCCAGTACTTC.

This clonotype was seen a handful of times. The V and J genes are TRBV7-6 and TRBJ2-2; D gene unclear. The CDR3 extends over 15 amino acids. The V and J ends lost 2 bases and 0 bases respectively, with 7 bases between them. Per germline, CDR1 SGHVS and CDR2 FNYEAQ. In DNA form, the CDR3 reads TGTGCCAGCAGCTTACAGCCTACGAACACCGGGGAGCTGTTTTTT. As protein: CASSLQPTNTGELFF.

The chain links TRBV12-3 or TRBV12-4 to TRBJ2-7, with D possibly called TRBD1 or TRBD2 (5 bases each). This CDR3 region has 13 residues. The CDR3 DNA reads TGTGCAACGGGACGGGGTAAGAGGTACGAGCAGTACTTC. Protein: CATGRGKRYEQYF.

This clonotype showed up just a few times. This chain uses TRBV7-3 with TRBJ1-2, with 8 positions matching TRBD1. Germline assignment: CDR1 SGHTA and CDR2 FQGTGA. The CDR3 sequence is 13 residues long. V was pared by 6 bases and J by 11 bases, with 11 bases of the junction left unmatched. Here the CDR3 reads CASSPSDRASYTF. The CDR3 region has the DNA TGTGCCAGCAGTCCTTCGGACAGGGCGAGTTACACCTTC.

The chain joins TRBV12-3 or TRBV12-4 to TRBJ2-5; D gene uncertain. CDR3 length: 14 residues. The V gene lost 6 bases and the J gene lost 4 bases, with 15 bases spanning the gap. This CDR3 is CASSPSRASETQYF. DNA of the CDR3: TGTGCCAGCAGCCCGAGTAGGGCATCAGAGACCCAGTACTTC.

This clonotype was recorded a few times. The chain employs TRBV3-1 and TRBJ2-7, with TRBD1 identical over 9 bases. Germline V gives CDR1 LGHDT, CDR2 YNNKEL (reference sequence). The J segment lost 7 bases and the V segment lost 4 bases, leaving 8 bases of the junction unmatched. The CDR3 loop spans 14 amino acids. CDR3 sequence reads: CASSPRDRASEQYF. CDR3 DNA sequence: TGTGCCAGCAGCCCCCGGGACAGGGCATCAGAGCAGTACTTC.

V usage is TRBV5-1 and J usage is TRBJ1-2, with 7 nucleotides matching TRBD1. The V and J ends lost 4 bases and 4 bases, in that order; junction bases with no gene match: 10. The CDR3 has 15 residues. From germline, CDR1 is SGHRS and CDR2 YFSETQ. CDR3 sequence (DNA): TGCGCCAGCAGCGATAAAACAGGGGCCACCTATGGCTACACCTTC. Protein: CASSDKTGATYGYTF.

This clonotype occurred a few times. J is TRBJ2-1 and V is TRBV11-2; D is possibly TRBD1 or TRBD2 (6 bases each). Germline CDR1 is SGHAT and CDR2 is FQNNGV. This CDR3 has 13 amino acids. The V end was cut by 3 bases, the J end by 10 bases, with 13 bases between. The CDR3 DNA is TGTGCCAGCAGCTTTCTGAGGAGGGGGGAGCAGTTCTTC. Its translation: CASSFLRRGEQFF.

The gene calls are TRBV11-2 and TRBJ2-1; D unclear. With 6 bases removed from V and 0 bases from J, the gap between germline ends came to 9 bases. The V gene's germline CDR1 is SGHAT and CDR2 FQNNGV. The CDR3 sequence is 14 residues long. CDR3 region: CASRPDGSYNEQFF. The CDR3 DNA reads TGTGCCAGCAGACCCGACGGCTCCTACAATGAGCAGTTCTTC. Filled out from reference TRBV11-2 and TRBJ2-1, the complete variable domain reads EAGVAQSPRYKIIEKRQSVAFWCNPISGHATLYWYQQILGQGPKLLIQFQNNGVVDDSQLPKDRFSAERLKGVDSTLKIQPAKLEDSAVYLCASRPDGSYNEQFFGPGTRLTVL.

The sample holds a few counts of this clonotype. The chain is built from TRBV5-1 and TRBJ1-1; D is perhaps TRBD1 (6 bases). This CDR3 contains 13 residues. V was shortened by 4 bases and J by 2 bases, with 9 bases between the two germline ends. Germline CDR1 reads SGHRS; CDR2 reads YFSETQ. CDR3 DNA sequence: TGCGCCAGCAGCGGGGGGGCTAACACTGAAGCTTTCTTT. This encodes CASSGGANTEAFF.